What follows are 30 T cell receptor beta chains derived from one specimen sequenced in a study of T cells expressing NK-cell markers. For each CDR3 protein, TCRdb gives one entry from its re-call of the 5' RACE reads, without DNA. This sample carries 200,000 to 300,000 distinct CDR3 sequences, with around 3.9% going to the ten biggest clones. Sequenced input: blood T cells: a sorted CD56 or NKG2C T cell subset, CD4+ or CD8+ T cells, or bulk PBMC T cells (not recorded which). The receptors stem from a woman aged 18 to 69 in good health.

This chain uses TRBV14 with TRBJ2-5; there is no DNA to check the TCRdb D call of TRBD1. CDR3 length: 14 residues. CDR1 is SGHDN, CDR2 FVKESK, per germline. CDR3 sequence reads: CASSQRGYSETQYF.

V is TRBV2 and J is TRBJ2-5; lacking DNA, the TRBD2 call made by TCRdb goes unchecked. The CDR3 is 16 amino acids. Germline V gene lookup returns CDR1 SNHLY and CDR2 FYNNEI. This CDR3 is CASSDRTSGGGETQYF.

The gene calls are TRBV7-2 and TRBJ2-1; TCRdb outputs TRBD1, but without DNA this stays unchecked. Germline V gives CDR1 SGHTA, CDR2 FQGNSA. CDR3 length: 15 amino acids. This chain's CDR3 is CASSLAGTINNEQFF.

The J gene is TRBJ2-7, the V gene TRBV3-1. There are 14 residues in the CDR3. The V gene's germline CDR1 is LGHDT and CDR2 YNNKEL (reference sequence). The CDR3 sequence: CASSPRHLFYEQYF.

The genes are TRBV5-6 and TRBJ1-6. CDR1 and CDR2 (germline): SGHDT, YYEEEE. The CDR3 loop spans 15 amino acids. The CDR3 here is CASSSIRGGHSPLHF.

The chain combines TRBV12-3 or TRBV12-4 with TRBJ1-1. The CDR3 consists of 11 residues. CDR3 loop: CASSQDNGAFF.

V is TRBV6-2 or TRBV6-3 and J is TRBJ1-1. The germline V gene has CDR1 MNHEY and CDR2 SVGEGT. The CDR3 contains 16 residues. This CDR3 is CASSSHRLILNTEAFF.

The chain carries TRBV6-5 and TRBJ2-1; the TCRdb call, TRBD1, lacks DNA for checking. Germline lookup yields CDR1 MNHEY and CDR2 SVGAGI. This CDR3 comprises 16 residues. The chain's CDR3 is CASRGGGGRRYNEQFF.

The chain has TRBV7-2 and TRBJ2-1; TCRdb outputs TRBD2, but without DNA this stays unchecked. CDR1 is SGHTA and CDR2 is FQGNSA in the germline V gene. This CDR3 is 17 amino acids long. The CDR3 region is CASRPELLLAGGNEQFF.

The chain couples TRBV5-1 to TRBJ2-5; TCRdb reports TRBD1, a call that lacks DNA to check it against. The CDR3 is 17 amino acids. CDR1 is SGHRS and CDR2 is YFSETQ in the germline V gene. The CDR3 spells CASSLYGGSPGGETQYF. Looking up the rest from reference TRBV5-1 and TRBJ2-5 gives the full variable domain: KAGVTQTPRYLIKTRGQQVTLSCSPISGHRSVSWYQQTPGQGLQFLFEYFSETQRNKGNFPGRFSGRQFSNSRSEMNVSTLELGDSALYLCASSLYGGSPGGETQYFGPGTRLLVL.

The V gene is TRBV5-5, the J gene TRBJ2-1; TCRdb names TRBD2, which stays unverified in the absence of DNA. CDR1 SGHKS and CDR2 YYEKEE come from the germline V gene (reference sequence). CDR3 length equals 14 residues. The CDR3 sequence: CASALEVGRNEQFF.

The genes are TRBV20-1 and TRBJ2-5. Per germline, CDR1 DFQATT and CDR2 SNEGSKA (reference sequence). The CDR3 contains 11 residues. This chain's CDR3 is CSARDPPLGYF.

The rearrangement uses TRBV7-2 and TRBJ1-1. Germline values: CDR1 SGHTA, CDR2 FQGNSA. CDR3 length: 13 residues. The CDR3 reads CASSLRVTSEAFF.

Here the CDR3 reads CASSSDFNSYNEQFF. The V gene is TRBV5-4, the J gene TRBJ2-1; the TRBD2 assignment by TCRdb is unverifiable without DNA. CDR3 length: 15 amino acids. Germline CDR1 and CDR2: SGHNT and YYREEE (reference sequence).

The CDR3 region is CASSLTSGRRETQYF. The rearrangement uses TRBV5-1 and TRBJ2-5; TCRdb reports TRBD2, a call that lacks DNA to check it against. Germline V gene data show CDR1 as SGHRS and CDR2 as YFSETQ. The CDR3 has 15 residues. Variable domain in full (rest from reference TRBV5-1 and TRBJ2-5): KAGVTQTPRYLIKTRGQQVTLSCSPISGHRSVSWYQQTPGQGLQFLFEYFSETQRNKGNFPGRFSGRQFSNSRSEMNVSTLELGDSALYLCASSLTSGRRETQYFGPGTRLLVL.

The CDR3 is CASSLLGGLSQNIQYF. V gene TRBV27 combines with J gene TRBJ2-4; no DNA is available, so the TRBD2 call from TCRdb remains unchecked. CDR3 length: 16 amino acids. The germline gives CDR1 MNHEY, CDR2 SMNVEV (reference sequence).

The genes are TRBV7-9 and TRBJ1-2. Germline loops: CDR1 SEHNR, CDR2 FQNEAQ (reference sequence). This CDR3 comprises 14 residues. CDR3 loop: CASSLGLGSYGYTF. The whole variable domain, filled in from reference TRBV7-9 and TRBJ1-2, reads DTGVSQNPRHKITKRGQNVTFRCDPISEHNRLYWYRQTLGQGPEFLTYFQNEAQLEKSRLLSDRFSAERPKGSFSTLEIQRTEQGDSAMYLCASSLGLGSYGYTFGSGTRLTVV.

The chain has TRBV5-5 and TRBJ2-3; the D gene TCRdb calls, TRBD2, cannot be checked with no DNA. Germline V CDR1 and CDR2: SGHKS, YYEKEE (reference sequence). The CDR3 has 15 residues. This CDR3 is CASSSLAGDFDTQYF.

This chain links TRBV29-1 with TRBJ1-1; checking the TCRdb D call of TRBD1 is not possible without DNA. This CDR3 is built from 13 residues. Germline V gives CDR1 SQVTM, CDR2 ANQGSEA. CDR3 sequence reads: CSVDSGANTEAFF.

CDR3: CASSQDQGSPLHF. The chain joins TRBV4-3 to TRBJ1-6; absent DNA, TCRdb's TRBD1 call cannot be checked. Germline V CDR1 and CDR2: LGHNA, YSLEER. The CDR3 totals 13 residues.

The chain carries TRBV6-5 and TRBJ1-3; TCRdb lists TRBD1, though no DNA is available to test this call. Germline CDR1 is MNHEY and CDR2 is SVGAGI. The CDR3 is 16 amino acids. The CDR3 is CASSYGRGKTGNTIYF.

The V and J genes are TRBV5-1 and TRBJ1-4; without DNA, the TCRdb call of TRBD1 cannot be checked. Germline V gives CDR1 SGHRS, CDR2 YFSETQ. The CDR3 covers 15 residues. The CDR3 here is CASSLLSGVREKLFF.

V gene TRBV4-3 combines with J gene TRBJ1-2; TCRdb names TRBD1, which stays unverified in the absence of DNA. Germline CDR1 LGHNA, CDR2 YSLEER. The length of the CDR3 is 14 residues. The CDR3 region is CASSQQGGDYGYTF.

V and J are TRBV6-5 and TRBJ1-1; with no DNA, the TCRdb D assignment of TRBD1 cannot be verified. Germline assignment: CDR1 MNHEY and CDR2 SVGAGI. This CDR3 contains 15 residues. CDR3 in amino acids: CASSWAGGRGTEAFF.

The chain uses TRBV29-1 and TRBJ2-1; without DNA, the TCRdb call of TRBD1 cannot be checked. The CDR3 has 11 residues. Looked up from germline, CDR1 is SQVTM and CDR2 is ANQGSEA. The CDR3 loop is CSAGVANEQFF.

The chain joins TRBV29-1 to TRBJ1-1; TCRdb's D call of TRBD1 is untestable without DNA. Germline values: CDR1 SQVTM, CDR2 ANQGSEA. The CDR3 extends over 13 amino acids. The CDR3 region is CSVNRGLNTEAFF.

V gene TRBV6-5 combines with J gene TRBJ2-4; checking the TCRdb D call of TRBD2 is not possible without DNA. Germline-derived CDR1 and CDR2 are MNHEY and SVGAGI. There are 17 residues in the CDR3. The CDR3 sequence is CASSYSRGAFAKNIQYF.

The chain is built from TRBV28 and TRBJ1-6. The CDR3 spans 15 residues. CDR1 MDHEN and CDR2 SYDVKM come from the germline V gene. The CDR3 is CASSLPAGVNSPLHF.

The CDR3 is CASSLTGFTGELFF. This chain joins TRBV27 and TRBJ2-2; TCRdb selects TRBD1, and the lack of DNA leaves this call unchecked. Germline assignment: CDR1 MNHEY and CDR2 SMNVEV (reference sequence). The CDR3 runs to 14 residues.

CDR3 residues: CSVRTSGSSGSYEQYF. The chain uses TRBV20-1 and TRBJ2-7; TCRdb outputs TRBD2, but without DNA this stays unchecked. The CDR3 runs to 16 residues. Germline lookup yields CDR1 DFQATT and CDR2 SNEGSKA (reference sequence).